The T cell receptor beta chain described here comes from a study of T cell responses to AZD1222 COVID-19 vaccine. The data were produced by immunoSEQ multiplex PCR, yet TCRdb's version contains in-frame clones alone and is incomplete. The sample shows around 90,000 clones, around 91% of them seen only once. With V trimmed by 4 bases and J by 0 bases, 1 base remained unmatched. CDR1 is LGHNA, CDR2 YNFKEQ, per germline. The CDR3 has 14 amino acids. The rearrangement uses TRBV4-2 and TRBJ2-3, with TRBD2 matching over 7 bases. The source was peripheral blood, collected on day 0 of MenACWY control vaccination. The TCR was taken from an adult in good health. The CDR3 nucleotides are TGTGCCAGCAGCCTCGGGGGGAGCACAGATACGCAGTATTTT. Translated, it gives CASSLGGSTDTQYF.